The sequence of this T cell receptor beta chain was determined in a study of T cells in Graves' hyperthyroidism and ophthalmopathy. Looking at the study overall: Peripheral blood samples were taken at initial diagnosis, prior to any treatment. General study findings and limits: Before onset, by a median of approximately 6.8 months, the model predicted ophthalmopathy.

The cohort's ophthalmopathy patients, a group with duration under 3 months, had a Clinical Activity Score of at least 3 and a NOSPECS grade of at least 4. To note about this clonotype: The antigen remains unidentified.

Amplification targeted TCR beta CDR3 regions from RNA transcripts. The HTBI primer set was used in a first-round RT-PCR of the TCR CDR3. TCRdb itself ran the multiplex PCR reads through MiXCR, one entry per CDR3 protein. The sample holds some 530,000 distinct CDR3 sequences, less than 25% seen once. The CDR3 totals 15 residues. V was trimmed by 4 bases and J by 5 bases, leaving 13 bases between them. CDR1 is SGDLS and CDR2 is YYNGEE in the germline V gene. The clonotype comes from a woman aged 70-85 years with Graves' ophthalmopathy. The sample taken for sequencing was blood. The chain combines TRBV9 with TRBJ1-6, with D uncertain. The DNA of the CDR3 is TGTGCCAGCAGCCTTGACCGCGAAGATAATTCACCCCTCCACTTT. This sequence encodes CASSLDREDNSPLHF.